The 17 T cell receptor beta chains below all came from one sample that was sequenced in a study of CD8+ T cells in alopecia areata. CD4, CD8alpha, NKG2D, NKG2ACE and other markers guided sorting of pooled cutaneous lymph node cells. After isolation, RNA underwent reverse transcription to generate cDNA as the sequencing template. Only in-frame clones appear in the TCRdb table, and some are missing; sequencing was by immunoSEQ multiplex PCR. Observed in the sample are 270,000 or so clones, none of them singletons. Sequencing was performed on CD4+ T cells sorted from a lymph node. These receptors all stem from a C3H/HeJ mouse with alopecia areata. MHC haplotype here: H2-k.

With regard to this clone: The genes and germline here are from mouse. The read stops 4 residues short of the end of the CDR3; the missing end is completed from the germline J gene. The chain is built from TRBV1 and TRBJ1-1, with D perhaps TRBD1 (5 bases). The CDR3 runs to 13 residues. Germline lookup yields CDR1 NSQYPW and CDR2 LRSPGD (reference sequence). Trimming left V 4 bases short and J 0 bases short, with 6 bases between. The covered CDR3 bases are TGCACCTGCAGTGTGGGACAGAACACA. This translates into CTCSVGQNT. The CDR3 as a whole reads CTCSVGQNTEVFF.

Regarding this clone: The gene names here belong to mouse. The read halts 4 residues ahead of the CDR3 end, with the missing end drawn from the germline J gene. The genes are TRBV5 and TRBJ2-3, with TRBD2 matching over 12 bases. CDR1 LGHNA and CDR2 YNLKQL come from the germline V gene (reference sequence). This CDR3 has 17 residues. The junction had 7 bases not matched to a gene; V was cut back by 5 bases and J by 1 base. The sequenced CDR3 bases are TGTGCCAGCAGCTCCGACTGGGGGGGCGCGGGTGCAGAA. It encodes CASSSDWGGAGAE. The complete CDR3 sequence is CASSSDWGGAGAETLYF.

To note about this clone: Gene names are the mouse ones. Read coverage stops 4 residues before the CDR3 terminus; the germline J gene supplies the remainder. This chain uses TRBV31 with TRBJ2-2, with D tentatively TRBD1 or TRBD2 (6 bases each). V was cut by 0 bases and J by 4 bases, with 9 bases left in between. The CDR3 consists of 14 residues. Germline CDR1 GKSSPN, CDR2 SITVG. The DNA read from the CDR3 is TGTGCCTGGAGTCTGGGGGCAGGCACCGGG. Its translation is CAWSLGAGTG. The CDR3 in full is CAWSLGAGTGQLYF.

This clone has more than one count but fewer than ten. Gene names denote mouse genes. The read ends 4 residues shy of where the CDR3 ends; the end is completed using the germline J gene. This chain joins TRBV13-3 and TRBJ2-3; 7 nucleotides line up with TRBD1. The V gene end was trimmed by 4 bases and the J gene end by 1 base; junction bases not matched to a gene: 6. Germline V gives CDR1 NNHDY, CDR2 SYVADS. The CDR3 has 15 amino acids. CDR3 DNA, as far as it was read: TGTGCCAGCAGTCACAGGGGATTCGGTGCAGAA. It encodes CASSHRGFGAE. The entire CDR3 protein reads CASSHRGFGAETLYF.

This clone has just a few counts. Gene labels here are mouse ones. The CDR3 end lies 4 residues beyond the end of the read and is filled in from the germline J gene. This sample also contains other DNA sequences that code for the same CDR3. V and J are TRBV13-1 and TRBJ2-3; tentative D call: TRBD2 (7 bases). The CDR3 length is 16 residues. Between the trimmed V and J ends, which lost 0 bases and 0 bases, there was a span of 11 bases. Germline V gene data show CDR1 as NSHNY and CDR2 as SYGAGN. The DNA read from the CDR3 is TGTGCCAGCAGTGATGACCGGGGGGCGAGTGCAGAA. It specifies CASSDDRGASAE. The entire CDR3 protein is CASSDDRGASAETLYF.

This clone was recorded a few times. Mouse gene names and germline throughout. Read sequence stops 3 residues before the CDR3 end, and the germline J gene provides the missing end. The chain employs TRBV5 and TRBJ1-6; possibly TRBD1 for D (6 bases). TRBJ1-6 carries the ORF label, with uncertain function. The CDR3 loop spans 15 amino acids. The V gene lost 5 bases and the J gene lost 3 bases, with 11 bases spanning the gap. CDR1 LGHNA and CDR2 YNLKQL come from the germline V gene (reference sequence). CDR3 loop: CASSSRQDYNSPLYF. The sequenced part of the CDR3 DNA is TGTGCCAGCAGCTCCCGACAGGACTATAATTCGCCC.

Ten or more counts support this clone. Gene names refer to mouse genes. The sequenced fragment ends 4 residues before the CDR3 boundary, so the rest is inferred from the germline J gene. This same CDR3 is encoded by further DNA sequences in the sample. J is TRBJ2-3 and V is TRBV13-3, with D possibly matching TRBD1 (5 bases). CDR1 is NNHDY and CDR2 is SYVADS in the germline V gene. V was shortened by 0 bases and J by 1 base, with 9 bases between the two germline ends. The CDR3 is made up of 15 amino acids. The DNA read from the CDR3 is TGTGCCAGCAGTGATGCGAGGGGAGGTGCAGAA. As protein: CASSDARGGAE. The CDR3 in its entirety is CASSDARGGAETLYF.

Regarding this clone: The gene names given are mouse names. The CDR3 bases that were read are TGTGCCAGCAGCCAACCACCGGGACAGGGAGGCACA. Encoded protein: CASSQPPGQGGT. The full CDR3 protein reads CASSQPPGQGGTEVFF. The V gene is TRBV5, the J gene TRBJ1-1; TRBD1 aligns across 9 bases. The CDR3 extends 4 residues past the end of the read, so its final part is completed from the germline J gene. Germline V gene sequence: CDR1 LGHNA, CDR2 YNLKQL (reference sequence). The CDR3 extends over 16 amino acids. The J segment lost 4 bases and the V segment lost 2 bases, leaving 8 bases of the junction unmatched.

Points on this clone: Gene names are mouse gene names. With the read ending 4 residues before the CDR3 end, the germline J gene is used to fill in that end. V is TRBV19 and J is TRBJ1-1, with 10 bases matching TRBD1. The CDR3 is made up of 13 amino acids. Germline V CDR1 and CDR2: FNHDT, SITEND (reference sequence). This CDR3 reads CASSRQGAGEVFF. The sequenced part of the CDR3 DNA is TGTGCCAGCAGTAGACAGGGGGCCGGA. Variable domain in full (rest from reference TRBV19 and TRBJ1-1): GGIITQTPKFLIGQEGQKLTLKCQQNFNHDTMYWYRQDSGKGLRLIYYSITENDLQKGDLSEGYDASREKKSSFSLTVTSAQKNEMAVFLCASSRQGAGEVFFGKGTRLTVV.

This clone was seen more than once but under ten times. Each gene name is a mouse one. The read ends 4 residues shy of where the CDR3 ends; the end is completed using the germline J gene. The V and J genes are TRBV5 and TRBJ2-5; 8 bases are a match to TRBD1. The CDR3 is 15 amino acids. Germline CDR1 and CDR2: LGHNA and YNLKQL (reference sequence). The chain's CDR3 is CASSQDPGGRDTQYF. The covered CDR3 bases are TGTGCCAGCAGCCAAGACCCAGGGGGCAGGGAC.

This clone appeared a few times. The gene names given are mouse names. The CDR3 here is CASSPGLGGNTGQLYF. The part of the CDR3 DNA that was read is TGTGCCAGCAGTCCGGGACTGGGGGGAAACACCGGG. The genes are TRBV13-3 and TRBJ2-2; 12 bases are shared with TRBD2. The CDR3 end lies 4 residues beyond the end of the read and is filled in from the germline J gene. J was trimmed by 1 base and V by 4 bases; bases with no gene match: 2. The CDR3 has 16 amino acids. The V gene's germline CDR1 is NNHDY and CDR2 SYVADS.

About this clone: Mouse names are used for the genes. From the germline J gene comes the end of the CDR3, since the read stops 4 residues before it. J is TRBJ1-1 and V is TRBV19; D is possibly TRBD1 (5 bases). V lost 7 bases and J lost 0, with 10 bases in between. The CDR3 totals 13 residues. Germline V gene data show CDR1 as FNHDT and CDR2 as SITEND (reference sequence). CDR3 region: CASSRDANTEVFF. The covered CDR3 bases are TGTGCCAGCTCCAGGGATGCAAACACA.

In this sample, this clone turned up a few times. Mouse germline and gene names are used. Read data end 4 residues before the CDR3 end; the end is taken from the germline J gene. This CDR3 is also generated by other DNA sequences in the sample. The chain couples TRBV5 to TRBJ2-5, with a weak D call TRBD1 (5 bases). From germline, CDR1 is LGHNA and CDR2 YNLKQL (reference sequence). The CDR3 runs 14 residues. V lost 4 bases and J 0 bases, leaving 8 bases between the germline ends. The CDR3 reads CASSPRQNQDTQYF. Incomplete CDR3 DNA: TGTGCCAGCAGCCCAAGACAGAACCAAGAC.

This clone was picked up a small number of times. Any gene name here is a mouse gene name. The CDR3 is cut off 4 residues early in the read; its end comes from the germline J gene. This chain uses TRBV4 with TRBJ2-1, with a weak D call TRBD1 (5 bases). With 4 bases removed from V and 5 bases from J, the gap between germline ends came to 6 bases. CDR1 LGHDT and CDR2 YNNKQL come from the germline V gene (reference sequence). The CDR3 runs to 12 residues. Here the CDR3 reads CASSSRDAEQFF. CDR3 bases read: TGTGCCAGCAGCTCCAGGGATGCT.

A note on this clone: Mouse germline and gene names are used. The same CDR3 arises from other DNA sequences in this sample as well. CDR3 DNA (partial): TGTGCCAGCAGTGATCCACAAGAC. Translating gives CASSDPQD. The full CDR3 protein reads CASSDPQDTQYF. This chain uses TRBV13-3 with TRBJ2-5; D is unresolved. The read stops 4 residues short of the end of the CDR3; the missing end is completed from the germline J gene. Trimming left V 1 base short and J 3 bases short, with 3 bases between. This CDR3 comprises 12 residues. Germline CDR1 and CDR2: NNHDY and SYVADS. The whole variable domain, remainder taken from reference TRBV13-3 and TRBJ2-5, is EAAVTQSPRSKVAVTGGKVTLSCHQTNNHDYMYWYRQDTGHGLRLIHYSYVADSTEKGDIPDGYKASRPSQENFSLILELASLSQTAVYFCASSDPQDTQYFGPGTRLLVL.

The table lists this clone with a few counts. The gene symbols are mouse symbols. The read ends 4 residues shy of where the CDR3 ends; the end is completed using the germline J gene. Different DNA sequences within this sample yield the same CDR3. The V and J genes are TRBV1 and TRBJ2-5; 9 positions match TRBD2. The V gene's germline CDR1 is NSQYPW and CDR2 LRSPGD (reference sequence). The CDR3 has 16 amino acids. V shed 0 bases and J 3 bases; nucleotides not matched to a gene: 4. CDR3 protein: CTCSAEAGGGQDTQYF. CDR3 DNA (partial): TGCACCTGCAGTGCAGAGGCTGGGGGGGGGCAAGAC.

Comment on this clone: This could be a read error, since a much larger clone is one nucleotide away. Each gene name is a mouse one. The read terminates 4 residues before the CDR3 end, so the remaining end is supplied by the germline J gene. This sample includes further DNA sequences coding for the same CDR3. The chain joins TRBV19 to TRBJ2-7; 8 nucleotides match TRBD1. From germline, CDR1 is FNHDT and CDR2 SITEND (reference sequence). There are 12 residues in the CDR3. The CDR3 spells CASSWTGYEQYF. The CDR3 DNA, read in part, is TGTGCCAGCAGTTGGACAGGGTAT.